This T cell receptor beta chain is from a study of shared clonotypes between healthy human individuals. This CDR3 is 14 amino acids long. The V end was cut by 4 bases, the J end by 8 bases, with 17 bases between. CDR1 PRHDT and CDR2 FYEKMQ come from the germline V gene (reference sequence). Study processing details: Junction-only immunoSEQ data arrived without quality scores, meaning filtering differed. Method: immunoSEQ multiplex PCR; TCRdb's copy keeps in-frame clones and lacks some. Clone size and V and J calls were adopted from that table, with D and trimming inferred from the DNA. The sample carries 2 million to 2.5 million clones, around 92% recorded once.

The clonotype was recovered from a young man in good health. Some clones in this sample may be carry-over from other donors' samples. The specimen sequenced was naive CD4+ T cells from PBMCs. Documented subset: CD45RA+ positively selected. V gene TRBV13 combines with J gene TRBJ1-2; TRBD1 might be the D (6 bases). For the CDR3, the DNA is TGTGCCAGCAGCTCCGAGGGGGGGTTAATCGGCTACACCTTC. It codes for CASSSEGGLIGYTF.